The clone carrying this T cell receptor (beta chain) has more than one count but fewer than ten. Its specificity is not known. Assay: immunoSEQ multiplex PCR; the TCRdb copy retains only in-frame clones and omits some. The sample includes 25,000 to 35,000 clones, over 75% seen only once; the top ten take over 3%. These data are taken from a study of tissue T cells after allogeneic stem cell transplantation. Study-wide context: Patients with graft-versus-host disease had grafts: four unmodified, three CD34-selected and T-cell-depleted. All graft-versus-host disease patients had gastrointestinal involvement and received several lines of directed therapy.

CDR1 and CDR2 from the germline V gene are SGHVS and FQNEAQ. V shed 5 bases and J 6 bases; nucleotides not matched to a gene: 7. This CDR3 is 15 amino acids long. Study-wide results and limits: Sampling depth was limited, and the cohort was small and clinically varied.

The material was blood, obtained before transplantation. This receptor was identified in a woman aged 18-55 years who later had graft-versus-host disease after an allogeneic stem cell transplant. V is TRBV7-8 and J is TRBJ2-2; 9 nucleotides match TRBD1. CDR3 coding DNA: TGTGCCAGCAGCGCCGGGACAGGGAGAGCCGGGGAGCTGTTTTTT. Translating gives CASSAGTGRAGELFF.